This T cell receptor beta chain was sequenced in a study of cytomegalovirus exposure and HLA in healthy donors. The PCR made use of 60 Vbeta and 13 Jbeta primers. Clones were sequenced by immunoSEQ multiplex PCR, and TCRdb holds only the in-frame ones, with some missing. The data show 30,000 to 40,000 clones, around 60% seen once. The CDR3 is made up of 13 amino acids. Germline V lookup: CDR1 SGHNT, CDR2 YYREEE (reference sequence). V shed 0 bases and J shed 3 bases, with 6 bases lying between them. The sample comprised PBMCs. The V gene is TRBV5-4, the J gene TRBJ1-1; D perhaps matches TRBD1 (6 bases). This TCR was sampled from a man between 50 and 59 years old in good health and CMV-seropositive. The CDR3 bases are TGTGCCAGCAGCTTGGGACAGGACACTGAAGCTTTCTTT. Its protein product is CASSLGQDTEAFF.